This T cell receptor beta chain is from a study of T cell repertoires in cytomegalovirus infection. Study-wide context: Researchers turned to recently identified HLA-C-restricted CMV epitopes as well as well-studied HLA-B-restricted ones. CMV infection together with matching HLA type was indicated by public TCR beta signatures. Study observations and caveats: The cumulative frequency of public TCR beta families identified carriers of CMV plus the relevant HLA. The ex vivo response was dominated by HLA-C-restricted CMV-specific TCR beta clonotypes.

MiXCR, applied by TCRdb to the reads, yields one record per CDR3 protein. Of about 920,000 distinct CDR3 sequences in the sample, roughly 30% were seen once. The CDR3 is 14 amino acids. V was clipped by 5 bases and J by 5 bases; unmatched bases: 5. The germline V gene encodes CDR1 SEHNR and CDR2 FQNEAQ (reference sequence). In its sample, this clonotype was seen a few times. The antigen is unknown. Material: cultured CD8+ T cells from PBMCs, obtained from culture after CMV antigen stimulation. The genes are TRBV7-9 and TRBJ2-7, with 11 bases fitting TRBD1. The clonotype was recovered from a human donor in good health (CMV status not recorded). Some clones in this sample may be carry-over from other donors' samples. The CDR3 here is CASSAGTGGHEQYF. The DNA of the CDR3 is TGTGCCAGCAGCGCCGGGACAGGGGGGCACGAGCAGTACTTC.